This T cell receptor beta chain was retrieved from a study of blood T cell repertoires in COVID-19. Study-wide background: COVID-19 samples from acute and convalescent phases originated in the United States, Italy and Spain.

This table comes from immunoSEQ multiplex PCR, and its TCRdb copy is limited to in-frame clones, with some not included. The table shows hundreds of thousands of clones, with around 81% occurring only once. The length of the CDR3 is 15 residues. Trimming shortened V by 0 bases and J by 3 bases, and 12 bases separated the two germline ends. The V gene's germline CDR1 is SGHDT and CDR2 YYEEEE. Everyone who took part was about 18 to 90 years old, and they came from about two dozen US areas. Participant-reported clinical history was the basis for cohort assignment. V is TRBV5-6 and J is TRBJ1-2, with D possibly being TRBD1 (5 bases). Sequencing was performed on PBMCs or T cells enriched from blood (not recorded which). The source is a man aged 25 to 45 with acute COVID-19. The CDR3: CASSLAGGEDYGYTF. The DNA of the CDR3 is TGTGCCAGCAGCTTGGCCGGAGGGGAGGACTATGGCTACACCTTC. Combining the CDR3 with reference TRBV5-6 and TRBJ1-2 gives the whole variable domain DAGVTQSPTHLIKTRGQQVTLRCSPKSGHDTVSWYQQALGQGPQFIFQYYEEEERQRGNFPDRFSGHQFPNYSSELNVNALLLGDSALYLCASSLAGGEDYGYTFGSGTRLTVV.